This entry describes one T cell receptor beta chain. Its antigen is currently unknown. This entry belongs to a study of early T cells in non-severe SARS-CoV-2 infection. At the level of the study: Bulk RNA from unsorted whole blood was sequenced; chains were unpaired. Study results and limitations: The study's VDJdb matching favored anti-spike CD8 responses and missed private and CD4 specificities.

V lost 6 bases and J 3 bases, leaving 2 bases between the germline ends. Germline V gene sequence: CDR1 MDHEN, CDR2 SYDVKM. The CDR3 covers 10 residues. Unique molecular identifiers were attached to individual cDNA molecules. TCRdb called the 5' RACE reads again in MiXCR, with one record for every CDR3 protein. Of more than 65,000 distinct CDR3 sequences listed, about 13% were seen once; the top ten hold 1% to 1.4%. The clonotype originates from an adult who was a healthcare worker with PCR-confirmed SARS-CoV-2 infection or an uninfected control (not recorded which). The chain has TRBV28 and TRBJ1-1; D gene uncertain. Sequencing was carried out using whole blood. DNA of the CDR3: TGTGCCAGCAGGGACACTGAAGCTTTCTTT. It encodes CASRDTEAFF.